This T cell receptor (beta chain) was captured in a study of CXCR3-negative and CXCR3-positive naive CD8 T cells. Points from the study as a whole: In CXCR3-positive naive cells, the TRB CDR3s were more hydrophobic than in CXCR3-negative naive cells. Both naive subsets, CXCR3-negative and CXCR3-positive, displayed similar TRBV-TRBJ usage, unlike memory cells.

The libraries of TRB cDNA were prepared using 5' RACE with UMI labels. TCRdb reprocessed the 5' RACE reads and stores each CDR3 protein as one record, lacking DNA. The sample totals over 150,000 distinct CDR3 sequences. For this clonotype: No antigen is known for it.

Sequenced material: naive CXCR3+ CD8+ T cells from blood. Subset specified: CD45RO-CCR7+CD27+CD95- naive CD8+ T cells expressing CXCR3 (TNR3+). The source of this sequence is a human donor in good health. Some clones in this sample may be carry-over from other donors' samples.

The chain's CDR3 is CASSQDFPSGYTDTQYF. The V and J genes are TRBV3-1 and TRBJ2-3; the D call of TRBD2 rests on TCRdb alone, since no DNA is present to check it. The CDR3 is made up of 17 amino acids. The germline CDR1 and CDR2 sequences are LGHDT and YNNKEL (reference sequence).